This TCR beta chain derives from a study of blood T cells in healthy people across ages. About 10 milliliters of peripheral blood were drawn from each donor into EDTA-treated tubes. In this sample, this clonotype turned up a few times. CDR1 is SGHTA and CDR2 is FQGTGA in the germline V gene. There are 15 residues in the CDR3. Primed by a sample-barcoded 5' primer and a J-beta primer mix, a second PCR proceeded for roughly 6 to 12 cycles. TCRdb re-called the 5' RACE reads through MiXCR, storing one row per CDR3 protein. The sample yields fewer than 1,200,000 distinct CDR3 sequences, around 27% seen once. The same data also contributed to another study, on T cells of mothers and their children. Per that study: The study obtained over 9 million TCR beta CDR3 reads per mother and about 3 million per child.

The sequencing input was blood. This TCR derives from a girl aged 2 to 10 in good health. This sequence joins TRBV7-3 and TRBJ2-5, with D unresolved. The better agreement between TRBJ2-7 and the DNA end casts doubt on the J call. The CDR3 nucleotides read TGTGCCAGCAGCTTAAAGGAAAGACTCCTCTACGAGCAGTACTTC. This gives the protein CASSLKERLLYEQYF.